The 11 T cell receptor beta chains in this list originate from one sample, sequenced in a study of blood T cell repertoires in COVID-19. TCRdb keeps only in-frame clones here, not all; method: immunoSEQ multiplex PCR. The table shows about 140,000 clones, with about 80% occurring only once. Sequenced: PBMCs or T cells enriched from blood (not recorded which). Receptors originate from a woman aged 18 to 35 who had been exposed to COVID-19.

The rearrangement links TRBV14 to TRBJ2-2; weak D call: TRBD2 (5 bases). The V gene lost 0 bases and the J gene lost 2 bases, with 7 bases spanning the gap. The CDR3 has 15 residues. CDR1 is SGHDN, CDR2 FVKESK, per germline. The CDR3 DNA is TGTGCCAGCAGCCAAGAGAGGGTTAACACCGGGGAGCTGTTTTTT. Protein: CASSQERVNTGELFF.

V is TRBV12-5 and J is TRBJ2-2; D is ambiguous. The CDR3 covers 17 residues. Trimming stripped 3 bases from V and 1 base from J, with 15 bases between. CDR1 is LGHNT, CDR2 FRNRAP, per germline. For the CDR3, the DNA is TGTGCTAGTGGTTTTATAGTGTCGCCTAGGAACACCGGGGAGCTGTTTTTT. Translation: CASGFIVSPRNTGELFF.

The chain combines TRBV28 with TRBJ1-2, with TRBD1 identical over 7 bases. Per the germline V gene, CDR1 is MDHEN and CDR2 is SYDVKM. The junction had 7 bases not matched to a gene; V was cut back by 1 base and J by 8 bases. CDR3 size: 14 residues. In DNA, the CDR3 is TGTGCCAGCAGTTTATCCCTAGGGGGCGGGGGCTACACCTTC. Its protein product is CASSLSLGGGGYTF.

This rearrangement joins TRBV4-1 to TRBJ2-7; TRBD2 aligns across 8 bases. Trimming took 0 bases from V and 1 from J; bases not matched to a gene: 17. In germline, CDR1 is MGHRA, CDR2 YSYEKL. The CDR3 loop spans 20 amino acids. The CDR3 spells CASSQDTSRTSFTISYEQYF. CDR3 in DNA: TGCGCCAGCAGCCAAGATACGAGTAGGACTAGCTTCACTATTTCCTACGAGCAGTACTTC.

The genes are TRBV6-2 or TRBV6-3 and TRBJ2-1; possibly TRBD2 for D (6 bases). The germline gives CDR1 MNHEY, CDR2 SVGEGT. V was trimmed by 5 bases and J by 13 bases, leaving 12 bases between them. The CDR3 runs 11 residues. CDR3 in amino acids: CASSDGGRQFF. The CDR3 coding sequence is TGTGCCAGCAGTGATGGAGGGCGTCAGTTCTTC.

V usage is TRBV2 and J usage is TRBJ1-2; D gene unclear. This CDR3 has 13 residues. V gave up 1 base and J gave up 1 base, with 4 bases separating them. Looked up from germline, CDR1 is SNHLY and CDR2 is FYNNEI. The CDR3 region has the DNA TGTGCCAGCAGTGAAGGACATAACTATGGCTACACCTTC. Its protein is CASSEGHNYGYTF. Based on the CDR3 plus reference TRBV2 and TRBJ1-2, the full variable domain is EPEVTQTPSHQVTQMGQEVILRCVPISNHLYFYWYRQILGQKVEFLVSFYNNEISEKSEIFDDQFSVERPDGSNFTLKIRSTKLEDSAMYFCASSEGHNYGYTFGSGTRLTVV.

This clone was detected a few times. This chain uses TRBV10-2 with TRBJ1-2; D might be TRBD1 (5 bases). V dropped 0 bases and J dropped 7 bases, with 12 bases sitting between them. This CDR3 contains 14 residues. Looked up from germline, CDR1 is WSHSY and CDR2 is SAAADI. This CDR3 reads CASSESHRNGGYTF. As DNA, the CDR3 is TGCGCCAGCAGTGAGTCGCACAGGAATGGTGGCTACACCTTC.

The CDR3 DNA sequence: TGTGCCAGCAGCTTTACAGGGGGTAATGAAAAACTGTTTTTT. Protein product: CASSFTGGNEKLFF. This chain joins TRBV7-9 and TRBJ1-4, with 8 bases lining up with TRBD1. The CDR3 contains 14 residues. V gave up 3 bases and J gave up 4 bases; unmatched junction bases: 1. Germline V gene sequence: CDR1 SEHNR, CDR2 FQNEAQ (reference sequence).

The CDR3 loop is CASSIRAGGNYEQYF. The CDR3 region has the DNA TGTGCCAGTAGTATCAGGGCAGGGGGCAACTACGAGCAGTACTTC. The V call is TRBV19, the J call TRBJ2-7; 8 bases map to TRBD1. Per germline, CDR1 LNHDA and CDR2 SQIVND (reference sequence). This CDR3 has 15 residues. V was pared by 3 bases and J by 3 bases, with 7 bases of the junction left unmatched.

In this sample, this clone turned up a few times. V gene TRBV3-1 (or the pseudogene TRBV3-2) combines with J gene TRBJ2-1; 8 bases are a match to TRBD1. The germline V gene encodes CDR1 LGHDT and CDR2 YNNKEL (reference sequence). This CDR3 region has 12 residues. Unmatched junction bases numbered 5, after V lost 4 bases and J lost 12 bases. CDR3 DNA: TGTGCCAGCAGCCTCCAGGGGGCTCGGCAGTTCTTC. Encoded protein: CASSLQGARQFF.

The DNA of the CDR3 is TGCGCCAGCAGCCAATTCAGTAACACTGAAGCTTTCTTT. Translating gives CASSQFSNTEAFF. The chain is built from TRBV4-3 and TRBJ1-1; D is ambiguous. The CDR3 consists of 13 residues. Germline CDR1 LGHNA, CDR2 YSLEER. The V and J ends lost 2 bases and 2 bases respectively, with 6 bases between them.